What follows are 27 T cell receptor beta chains derived from one specimen sequenced in a study of OX40 agonist ivuxolimab in advanced cancers. This table comes from immunoSEQ multiplex PCR, and its TCRdb copy is limited to in-frame clones, with some not included. The sample shows some 72,000 clones, over 80% of them seen only once. The sequencing used CD4+ or CD8+ T cells sorted from blood, collected in a trial of the OX40 agonist ivuxolimab. Receptor source: an adult with an advanced solid tumor such as melanoma, head and neck, liver or kidney cancer.

The chain is built from TRBV7-9 and TRBJ2-7; 7 positions agree with TRBD1. J was trimmed by 0 bases and V by 4 bases; bases with no gene match: 9. CDR3 size: 16 residues. Per the germline V gene, CDR1 is SEHNR and CDR2 is FQNEAQ (reference sequence). The CDR3 reads CASSSGTAKDSYEQYF. The CDR3 DNA reads as TGTGCCAGCAGCTCCGGGACAGCTAAAGACTCCTACGAGCAGTACTTC.

The J gene is TRBJ2-6, the V gene TRBV6-6; no clear D gene. The V gene's germline CDR1 is MNHNY and CDR2 SVGAGI (reference sequence). V gave up 5 bases and J gave up 0 bases, with 8 bases separating them. This CDR3 is built from 15 residues. This CDR3 is CASSGATSGANVLTF. DNA of the CDR3: TGTGCCAGCAGTGGAGCCACCTCTGGGGCCAACGTCCTGACTTTC.

This sequence joins TRBV28 and TRBJ1-5; D uncertain. Germline CDR1 and CDR2: MDHEN and SYDVKM. Trimming took off 7 bases at V and 0 bases at J, with 4 bases between the two ends. The CDR3 length is 12 residues. DNA for the CDR3: TGTGCCAGCATGGCTAGCAATCAGCCCCAGCATTTT. Its translation: CASMASNQPQHF.

This clone was recorded only once. The same CDR3 is also encoded by other DNA sequences in this sample. The genes are TRBV29-1 and TRBJ2-7, with D perhaps matching TRBD2 (5 bases). With 6 bases removed from V and 3 bases from J, the gap between germline ends came to 12 bases. Germline V gene data show CDR1 as SQVTM and CDR2 as ANQGSEA. The CDR3 is 12 residues long. CDR3 residues: CSVWEPDYEQYF. In DNA, the CDR3 is TGCAGCGTATGGGAGCCAGACTACGAGCAGTACTTC.

The chain recombines TRBV5-6 with TRBJ2-7, with 9 bases identical to TRBD1. Losses at the gene ends were 4 bases for V and 2 bases for J; bases not matched to a gene: 4. The germline V gene has CDR1 SGHDT and CDR2 YYEEEE. The CDR3 is 14 amino acids. CDR3 bases: TGTGCCAGCAGCATCGGACAGGGGACCTACGAGCAGTACTTC. This gives the protein CASSIGQGTYEQYF.

This clone showed up just once. V usage is TRBV4-1 and J usage is TRBJ2-2; a weak D match, TRBD1 (5 bases). Germline CDR1 is MGHRA and CDR2 is YSYEKL. The CDR3 runs 16 residues. Trimming stripped 1 base from V and 4 bases from J, with 13 bases between. The CDR3 DNA reads as TGCGCCAGCAGCCAAGCCGGTAGGGGTGGCACCGGGGAGCTGTTTTTT. Its translation: CASSQAGRGGTGELFF.

The rearrangement joins TRBV29-1 to TRBJ2-7; 9 bases are shared with TRBD1. Germline assignment: CDR1 SQVTM and CDR2 ANQGSEA. The ends lost 6 bases at V and 2 bases at J; junction bases unmatched: 5. The CDR3 has 13 amino acids. CDR3 DNA sequence: TGCAGCGTCTCCGGGACAGGGACCTACGAGCAGTACTTC. Translating gives CSVSGTGTYEQYF.

Of note for this clone: A read error may produce the germline difference seen at one junction end. The chain joins TRBV6-1 to TRBJ1-2; no clear D gene. Germline loops: CDR1 MNHNS, CDR2 SASEGT. The CDR3 sequence is 9 residues long. The CDR3 loop is CASSERLAF. CDR3 DNA sequence: TGTGCCAGCAGTGAAAGGCTCGCGTTC.

This chain uses TRBV7-9 with TRBJ2-7, with TRBD2 matching 7 bases. The junction had 9 bases not matched to a gene; V was cut back by 6 bases and J by 4 bases. Germline-derived CDR1 and CDR2 are SEHNR and FQNEAQ (reference sequence). The CDR3 loop spans 14 amino acids. The CDR3 protein is CASSRGTTLYEQYF. The CDR3 bases are TGTGCCAGCAGTCGCGGGACTACTCTATACGAGCAGTACTTC.

V usage is TRBV21-1 and J usage is TRBJ1-1. TRBV21-1 is marked as a pseudogene. The CDR3 spans 13 residues. The CDR3 is CASSFGRNTEAFF. The CDR3 bases are TGTGCCAGCAGCTTCGGACGGAACACTGAAGCTTTCTTT.

The chain couples TRBV5-1 to TRBJ2-1; D remains unclear. The CDR3 consists of 15 residues. Germline lookup yields CDR1 SGHRS and CDR2 YFSETQ. Between the trimmed V and J ends, which lost 2 bases and 4 bases, there was a span of 13 bases. CDR3 residues: CASSFRSATYNEQFF. The CDR3 DNA follows: TGCGCCAGCAGCTTTAGGTCAGCTACTTACAATGAGCAGTTCTTC.

J is TRBJ1-5 and V is TRBV28; D uncertain. The CDR3 totals 12 residues. Germline CDR1 MDHEN, CDR2 SYDVKM. The V end was cut by 6 bases, the J end by 2 bases, with 5 bases between. The CDR3 nucleotides read TGTGCCAGCAGCTTTGGCAATCAGCCCCAGCATTTT. Its translation is CASSFGNQPQHF. Together with reference TRBV28 and TRBJ1-5, the CDR3 gives the full variable domain: DVKVTQSSRYLVKRTGEKVFLECVQDMDHENMFWYRQDPGLGLRLIYFSYDVKMKEKGDIPEGYSVSREKKERFSLILESASTNQTSMYLCASSFGNQPQHFGDGTRLSIL.

This clone was detected once. The chain employs TRBV7-9 and TRBJ1-1; the D is unclear. The germline gives CDR1 SEHNR, CDR2 FQNEAQ (reference sequence). V gave up 4 bases and J gave up 4 bases, with 10 bases separating them. The CDR3 sequence is 13 residues long. The DNA of the CDR3 is TGTGCCAGCAGCTCGCTCAAGGGCACTGAAGCTTTCTTT. The encoded protein is CASSSLKGTEAFF.

The V gene is TRBV11-3, the J gene TRBJ2-1, with TRBD2 matching 14 bases. Germline values: CDR1 SGHNT, CDR2 YENEEA. V lost 5 bases to trimming and J lost 9 bases; unmatched junction nucleotides: 9. The CDR3 is made up of 16 amino acids. The CDR3 protein is CASSPRLGLAGGEQFF. CDR3 nucleotides: TGTGCCAGCAGCCCAAGATTAGGACTAGCGGGAGGTGAGCAGTTCTTC. The full variable domain, with the rest looked up from reference TRBV11-3 and TRBJ2-1, is EAGVVQSPRYKIIEKKQPVAFWCNPISGHNTLYWYLQNLGQGPELLIRYENEEAVDDSQLPKDRFSAERLKGVDSTLKIQPAELGDSAVYLCASSPRLGLAGGEQFFGPGTRLTVL.

J is TRBJ1-1 and V is TRBV19; no definite D call. This CDR3 has 13 residues. V was shortened by 3 bases and J by 1 base, with 6 bases between the two germline ends. CDR1 and CDR2 from the germline V gene are LNHDA and SQIVND (reference sequence). The CDR3 bases are TGTGCCAGTAGTATTACAACGAACACTGAAGCTTTCTTT. Translating gives CASSITTNTEAFF.

V and J are TRBV28 and TRBJ1-5; 9 positions agree with TRBD1. V trimming: 6 bases; J trimming: 5 bases; junction bases outside the gene matches: 14. Germline V lookup: CDR1 MDHEN, CDR2 SYDVKM. The CDR3 has 17 residues. CDR3 coding DNA: TGTGCCAGCAGAAACCCCGGGACAGGGTATACCCATCAGCCCCAGCATTTT. Protein sequence: CASRNPGTGYTHQPQHF.

This chain links TRBV7-2 with TRBJ2-5, with no clear D. Germline V gene lookup returns CDR1 SGHTA and CDR2 FQGNSA. The CDR3 has 13 residues. The V gene lost 6 bases and the J gene lost 5 bases, with 13 bases spanning the gap. The CDR3 nucleotides read TGTGCCAGCAGTTTTGACAAACCGGAGACCCAGTACTTC. This translates into CASSFDKPETQYF.

The rearrangement links TRBV28 to TRBJ2-7; the match to TRBD1 covers 9 bases. The CDR3 runs to 15 residues. Germline assignment: CDR1 MDHEN and CDR2 SYDVKM. Trimming cost V 2 bases and J 1 base; bases outside gene matches: 3. CDR3 region: CASSLVGTGSYEQYF. CDR3 in DNA: TGTGCCAGCAGTTTAGTCGGGACAGGGTCCTACGAGCAGTACTTC. Complete variable domain (other parts from reference TRBV28 and TRBJ2-7): DVKVTQSSRYLVKRTGEKVFLECVQDMDHENMFWYRQDPGLGLRLIYFSYDVKMKEKGDIPEGYSVSREKKERFSLILESASTNQTSMYLCASSLVGTGSYEQYFGPGTRLTVT.

CDR3 nucleotide sequence: TGTGCCTGGAGTGTATCGTTATACTACGAGCAGTACTTC. It encodes CAWSVSLYYEQYF. The V call is TRBV30, the J call TRBJ2-7; D remains unclear. The V end was cut by 0 bases, the J end by 3 bases, with 9 bases between. The CDR3 sequence is 13 residues long. Germline V CDR1 and CDR2: GTSNPN, SVGIG (reference sequence).

Worth noting for this clone: Other DNA sequences of this sample code for an identical CDR3. The V call is TRBV7-8, the J call TRBJ2-5; 9 bases map to TRBD1. This CDR3 is 15 amino acids long. Germline CDR1 and CDR2: SGHVS and FQNEAQ. V shed 5 bases and J 2 bases; nucleotides not matched to a gene: 6. The CDR3 DNA sequence: TGTGCCAGCAGCCGAACAGGGGGCCGGCAAGAGACCCAGTACTTC. Its protein product is CASSRTGGRQETQYF.

V and J are TRBV30 and TRBJ1-4, with a possible D match to TRBD1 (6 bases). V lost 1 base and J lost 6, with 24 bases in between. Germline V CDR1 and CDR2: GTSNPN, SVGIG (reference sequence). This CDR3 spans 18 amino acids. As DNA, the CDR3 is TGTGCCTGGAGTGACAGGGCAGGCTGGTACTATGCGTATGAAAAACTGTTTTTT. As protein: CAWSDRAGWYYAYEKLFF.

The V and J genes are TRBV5-1 and TRBJ1-1, with 7 bases aligning to TRBD1. The germline V gene has CDR1 SGHRS and CDR2 YFSETQ. The length of the CDR3 is 16 residues. J was trimmed by 1 base and V by 4 bases; bases with no gene match: 10. This chain's CDR3 is CASSPQARDRNTEAFF. The CDR3 DNA is TGCGCCAGCAGCCCCCAGGCCCGGGACAGGAACACTGAAGCTTTCTTT.

This clone was counted a single time. This sequence joins TRBV27 and TRBJ1-2; 7 nucleotides line up with TRBD1. Trimming took 8 bases from V and 6 from J; bases not matched to a gene: 6. The CDR3 extends over 12 amino acids. The germline V gene encodes CDR1 MNHEY and CDR2 SMNVEV (reference sequence). The DNA of the CDR3 is TGTGCCAGCCGACAGGGAGGGCATGGCTACACCTTC. It translates to CASRQGGHGYTF.

The chain carries TRBV6-5 and TRBJ2-3; no clear D gene. This CDR3 has 16 residues. With 4 bases removed from V and 0 bases from J, the gap between germline ends came to 14 bases. Germline-derived CDR1 and CDR2 are MNHEY and SVGAGI. The CDR3 here is CASSSPRGVSTDTQYF. The CDR3 DNA follows: TGTGCCAGCAGTTCCCCCCGTGGGGTTAGCACAGATACGCAGTATTTT.

This sequence joins TRBV10-3 and TRBJ1-1; D perhaps matches TRBD1 (6 bases). Germline V gives CDR1 ENHRY, CDR2 SYGVKD. The V gene lost 2 bases and the J gene lost 5 bases, with 12 bases spanning the gap. The length of the CDR3 is 14 residues. The CDR3 sequence is CAISETGWRTEAFF. The CDR3 DNA follows: TGTGCCATCAGTGAGACAGGGTGGCGGACTGAAGCTTTCTTT.

This clone counts as medium-sized (0.01 to 0.1%). The V call is TRBV9, the J call TRBJ1-1; D gene uncertain. V lost 2 bases to trimming and J lost 0 bases, with 5 bases between them. CDR1 and CDR2 (germline): SGDLS, YYNGEE. This CDR3 has 13 amino acids. CDR3 sequence: CASSVHVNTEAFF. The CDR3 coding sequence is TGTGCCAGCAGCGTGCACGTGAACACTGAAGCTTTCTTT.

The chain links TRBV11-3 to TRBJ2-3; 7 nucleotides agree with TRBD2. The CDR3 loop spans 14 amino acids. Germline CDR1 and CDR2: SGHNT and YENEEA. J was trimmed by 4 bases and V by 5 bases; bases with no gene match: 6. The CDR3 region is CASSRREVPDTQYF. DNA for the CDR3: TGTGCCAGCAGCCGACGGGAGGTCCCAGATACGCAGTATTTT. The complete variable domain, with remaining parts taken from reference TRBV11-3 and TRBJ2-3, reads EAGVVQSPRYKIIEKKQPVAFWCNPISGHNTLYWYLQNLGQGPELLIRYENEEAVDDSQLPKDRFSAERLKGVDSTLKIQPAELGDSAVYLCASSRREVPDTQYFGPGTRLTVL.